A single sample gave rise to the 8 T cell receptor beta chains below, sequenced in a study of Ad26.COV2.S vaccination and SARS-CoV-2 variants. The assay was immunoSEQ multiplex PCR, and TCRdb's table has in-frame clones only and misses some. The sample has about 350,000 clones; approximately 81% are singletons. The treatment denotes: around 19 received Ad26.COV2.S at low or high dose, single or two shots; several received placebo; per-sample allocation not given. After the first vaccine or placebo injection, samples were drawn on day 63. Sequencing was performed on peripheral blood, taken in a trial of Ad26.COV2.S vaccine versus placebo. The receptors stem from a person between 18 and 65 years old who received the Ad26.COV2.S COVID-19 vaccine or a placebo.

The chain uses TRBV9 and TRBJ2-7, with D perhaps matching TRBD2 (6 bases). Germline CDR1 and CDR2: SGDLS and YYNGEE. V dropped 4 bases and J dropped 6 bases, with 23 bases sitting between them. The CDR3 is 16 amino acids. In DNA form, the CDR3 reads TGTGCCAGCAGCACACGTCCGGGACTGCTCACGGGCGAGCAGTACTTC. Translation gives CASSTRPGLLTGEQYF. The full variable domain, in which reference TRBV9 and TRBJ2-7 provide the parts outside the CDR3, is DSGVTQTPKHLITATGQRVTLRCSPRSGDLSVYWYQQSLDQGLQFLIQYYNGEERAKGNILERFSAQQFPDLHSELNLSSLELGDSALYFCASSTRPGLLTGEQYFGPGTRLTVT.

The CDR3 DNA is TGTGCCAGCAGCATCGGGGGGTTCACTGAAGCTTTCTTT. This gives the protein CASSIGGFTEAFF. V gene TRBV7-9 combines with J gene TRBJ1-1; a weak D match, TRBD1 (5 bases). Germline V gene data show CDR1 as SEHNR and CDR2 as FQNEAQ (reference sequence). The germline V and J ends were trimmed by 5 bases and 4 bases, with 11 bases remaining between them. The CDR3 covers 13 residues.

The chain links TRBV6-2 or TRBV6-3 to TRBJ2-7; no definite D call. V lost 2 bases to trimming and J lost 0 bases, with 14 bases between them. Germline values: CDR1 MNHEY, CDR2 SVGEGT. There are 16 residues in the CDR3. CDR3 DNA sequence: TGTGCCAGCAGTTACGAAGCCTTGGTCGGCTCCTACGAGCAGTACTTC. It translates to CASSYEALVGSYEQYF.

The sample holds a few counts of this clone. The chain carries TRBV21-1 and TRBJ2-2; the listed D gene, TRBD1, was not tested against the DNA. TRBV21-1 is a documented pseudogene. This CDR3 is 21 amino acids long. The CDR3 sequence: CASSKVDFWGQGKKDTGELFF. The CDR3, as DNA: TGTGCCAGCAGCAAAGTGGATTTTTGGGGACAGGGTAAGAAGGACACCGGGGAGCTGTTTTTT.

The V gene is TRBV29-1, the J gene TRBJ1-5, with D tentatively TRBD1 (6 bases). The CDR3 runs to 13 residues. Germline assignment: CDR1 SQVTM and CDR2 ANQGSEA. The ends were cut back, 5 bases at V and 1 base at J, with 9 bases in the middle. The DNA for the CDR3 is TGCAGCGTTCAGGGGTTGAGCAATCAGCCCCAGCATTTT. Its protein is CSVQGLSNQPQHF.

This chain connects TRBV18 to TRBJ2-7, with D unresolved. The CDR3 sequence is 13 residues long. Germline CDR1 reads KGHSH; CDR2 reads LQKENI. Trimming left V 0 bases short and J 5 bases short, with 8 bases between. CDR3 in DNA: TGTGCCAGCTCACCACCGTCCCGGAACGAGCAGTACTTC. Its protein is CASSPPSRNEQYF. Complete variable domain (other parts from reference TRBV18 and TRBJ2-7): NAGVMQNPRHLVRRRGQEARLRCSPMKGHSHVYWYRQLPEEGLKFMVYLQKENIIDESGMPKERFSAEFPKEGPSILRIQQVVRGDSAAYFCASSPPSRNEQYFGPGTRLTVT.

This chain connects TRBV29-1 to TRBJ1-1; 8 nucleotides agree with TRBD1. CDR1 is SQVTM and CDR2 is ANQGSEA in the germline V gene. J was trimmed by 2 bases and V by 6 bases; bases with no gene match: 5. The CDR3 is 13 residues long. CDR3 in amino acids: CSVTGEINTEAFF. Here the CDR3 DNA reads TGCAGCGTGACAGGGGAAATCAACACTGAAGCTTTCTTT.

This clone was detected only a few times. The chain combines TRBV5-4 with TRBJ2-2, with D unresolved. V lost 4 bases and J lost 4, with 11 bases in between. Germline CDR1 reads SGHNT; CDR2 reads YYREEE (reference sequence). The CDR3 spans 14 residues. The CDR3 DNA is TGTGCCAGCAGCCCCACCGAACTCACCGGGGAGCTGTTTTTT. Amino acids: CASSPTELTGELFF. Looking up the rest from reference TRBV5-4 and TRBJ2-2 gives the full variable domain: ETGVTQSPTHLIKTRGQQVTLRCSSQSGHNTVSWYQQALGQGPQFIFQYYREEENGRGNFPPRFSGLQFPNYSSELNVNALELDDSALYLCASSPTELTGELFFGEGSRLTVL.